This T cell receptor (beta chain) is drawn from a study of PD-1 blockade in classical Hodgkin lymphoma. Study context: Patients were dosed intravenously with nivolumab at 3 mg/kg every 2 weeks.

Germline V lookup: CDR1 SGHTS, CDR2 YDEGEE. The germline V and J ends were trimmed by 0 bases and 12 bases, with 16 bases remaining between them. The CDR3 sequence is 13 residues long. Overall study findings and caveats: When set against healthy donors, newly diagnosed patients were reported to show lower baseline TCR diversity. When nivolumab was started under 1 year after ASCT, patients were excluded.

Every patient experienced relapse after autologous stem cell transplantation, and brentuximab vedotin exposure varied. On this clone: The target antigen is unknown.

Clones were read by immunoSEQ multiplex PCR, and TCRdb kept only the in-frame ones, dropping some. The data show 30,000 to 40,000 clones, with around 76% seen just once and 15% to 20% held by the top ten. The specimen was peripheral blood mononuclear cells (PBMCs), collected before the second cycle of nivolumab. The J gene is TRBJ2-7, the V gene TRBV5-8; no reliable D call. The clonotype was recovered from a human donor with classical Hodgkin lymphoma. CDR3 bases: TGTGCCAGCAGCTTGGGGACGGCCTTGTCTGGGTACTTC. Translating gives CASSLGTALSGYF.